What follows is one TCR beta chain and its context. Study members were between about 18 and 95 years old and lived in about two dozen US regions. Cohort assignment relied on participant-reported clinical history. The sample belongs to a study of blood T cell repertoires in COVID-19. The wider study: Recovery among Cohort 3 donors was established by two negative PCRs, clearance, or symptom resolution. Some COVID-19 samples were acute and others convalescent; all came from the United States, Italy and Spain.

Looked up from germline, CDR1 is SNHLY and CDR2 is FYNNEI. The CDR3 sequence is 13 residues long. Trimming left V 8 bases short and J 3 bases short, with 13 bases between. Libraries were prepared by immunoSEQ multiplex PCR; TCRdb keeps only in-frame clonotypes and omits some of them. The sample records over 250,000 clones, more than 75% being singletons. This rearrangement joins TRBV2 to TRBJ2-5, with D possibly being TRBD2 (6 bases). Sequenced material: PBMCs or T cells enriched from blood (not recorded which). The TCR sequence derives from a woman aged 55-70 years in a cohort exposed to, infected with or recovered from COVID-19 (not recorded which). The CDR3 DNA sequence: TGTGCCAGCGGGGTGGGACTCGAAGAGACCCAGTACTTC. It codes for CASGVGLEETQYF.